Shown below are 20 T cell receptor beta chains from a single sample sequenced in a study of PD-L1 blockade in urothelial cancer. Time point described: pretreatment peripheral blood. Profiling relied on immunoSEQ multiplex PCR, and the TCRdb table lists in-frame clones only, not all of them. The sample yields 68,000 or so clones, more than 80% seen once. The material was PBMCs, obtained around atezolizumab (anti-PD-L1) treatment. Receptor source: a man between 65 and 79 years old with urothelial cancer.

J is TRBJ1-3 and V is TRBV5-1, with 8 bases lining up with TRBD1. This CDR3 has 16 amino acids. The J segment lost 0 bases and the V segment lost 4 bases, leaving 6 bases of the junction unmatched. Looked up from germline, CDR1 is SGHRS and CDR2 is YFSETQ. CDR3 protein: CASSTDRASSGNTIYF. The CDR3 nucleotides are TGCGCCAGCAGCACGGACAGGGCAAGCTCTGGAAACACCATATATTTT.

J is TRBJ1-5 and V is TRBV6-5, with a weak D call TRBD1 (6 bases). CDR3 size: 14 residues. Trimming took off 4 bases at V and 7 bases at J, with 14 bases between the two ends. Germline V gene sequence: CDR1 MNHEY, CDR2 SVGAGI. CDR3 DNA sequence: TGTGCCAGCAGTTCGCGTGAACAGGGACAGCCCCAGCATTTT. Its protein product is CASSSREQGQPQHF.

The V and J genes are TRBV5-8 and TRBJ2-2; 13 bases agree with TRBD2. J lost 4 bases, V lost 7 bases, and 10 bases had no gene match. The CDR3 extends over 17 amino acids. From germline, CDR1 is SGHTS and CDR2 YDEGEE. Written as DNA, the CDR3 is TGTGCCAGCCCTCCCCGCTGGACTAGCGGGAGCACCGGGGAGCTGTTTTTT. Translating it yields CASPPRWTSGSTGELFF.

In its sample, this clone was seen a few times. The CDR3 coding sequence is TGTGCCAGCAGCTTTAGCGGCACAGATACGCAGTATTTT. Its protein product is CASSFSGTDTQYF. The gene calls are TRBV7-3 and TRBJ2-3; tentative D call: TRBD2 (5 bases). V was trimmed by 3 bases and J by 1 base, leaving 5 bases between them. This CDR3 region has 13 residues. Germline V gene lookup returns CDR1 SGHTA and CDR2 FQGTGA.

This chain uses TRBV7-2 with TRBJ1-2, with TRBD1 matching 7 bases. Germline lookup yields CDR1 SGHTA and CDR2 FQGNSA. V lost 5 bases and J lost 5; bases outside the gene matches: 14. The CDR3 covers 16 residues. CDR3 protein: CASSTARTGSHYGYTF. For the CDR3, the DNA is TGTGCCAGCAGCACGGCGCGGACAGGTTCCCATTATGGCTACACCTTC.

The genes are TRBV4-1 and TRBJ2-3, with a weak D call TRBD2 (5 bases). V was cut by 3 bases and J by 6 bases, with 7 bases left in between. The CDR3 totals 12 residues. From germline, CDR1 is MGHRA and CDR2 YSYEKL. CDR3 in DNA: TGCGCCAGCAGCCAGGGAGTGGATACGCAGTATTTT. This sequence encodes CASSQGVDTQYF.

For the CDR3, the DNA is TGTGCCAGCAGCCCCCCGGTTGTGCCTTACGAGCAGTACTTC. Protein product: CASSPPVVPYEQYF. This chain uses TRBV7-9 with TRBJ2-7; no clear D gene. Germline V CDR1 and CDR2: SEHNR, FQNEAQ (reference sequence). V was cut by 5 bases and J by 4 bases, with 15 bases left in between. CDR3 length: 14 amino acids.

The rearrangement links TRBV9 to TRBJ2-5; TRBD2 agrees at 9 bases. This CDR3 comprises 16 residues. Germline CDR1 and CDR2: SGDLS and YYNGEE. Trimming removed 0 bases from V and 5 bases from J; junction bases left unmatched: 8. The CDR3 protein is CASSVDRRGGRETQYF. The CDR3 DNA is TGTGCCAGCAGCGTAGATCGGCGGGGGGGCCGGGAGACCCAGTACTTC.

The J gene is TRBJ1-1, the V gene TRBV7-9, with TRBD1 matching 10 bases. J gave up 3 bases and V 5 bases, and 6 bases lay outside the gene matches. Germline assignment: CDR1 SEHNR and CDR2 FQNEAQ (reference sequence). CDR3 size: 15 residues. The CDR3 DNA sequence: TGTGCCAGCAGCGGACGGACAGGGGGGTACACTGAAGCTTTCTTT. It translates to CASSGRTGGYTEAFF.

The V and J genes are TRBV6-1 and TRBJ2-3; 10 bases fit TRBD2. Looked up from germline, CDR1 is MNHNS and CDR2 is SASEGT. This CDR3 comprises 13 residues. Trimming cost V 7 bases and J 4 bases; bases outside gene matches: 2. The CDR3: CASKAGGADTQYF. CDR3 nucleotide sequence: TGTGCCAGCAAAGCGGGAGGGGCAGATACGCAGTATTTT.

The J gene is TRBJ1-5, the V gene TRBV4-3, with 7 bases identical to TRBD1. V shed 5 bases and J 2 bases; nucleotides not matched to a gene: 6. CDR1 is LGHNA and CDR2 is YSLEER in the germline V gene. The CDR3 covers 15 residues. The chain's CDR3 is CASSEGAWGNQPQHF. CDR3 bases: TGCGCCAGCAGCGAGGGGGCATGGGGCAATCAGCCCCAGCATTTT.

The chain links TRBV15 to TRBJ2-3, with D perhaps TRBD2 (5 bases). Germline CDR1 and CDR2: LNHNV and YYDKDF (reference sequence). The V and J ends lost 3 bases and 7 bases respectively, with 11 bases between them. The CDR3 sequence is 13 residues long. The CDR3, as DNA: TGTGCCACCAGCAGCGGGGTGTCTTATACGCAGTATTTT. Translated: CATSSGVSYTQYF.

The chain is built from TRBV29-1 and TRBJ2-3, with a tentative D call TRBD1 (6 bases). Germline V gene lookup returns CDR1 SQVTM and CDR2 ANQGSEA. The V end lost 6 bases, the J end lost 1 base, and 14 bases lay between the germline ends. The CDR3 extends over 14 amino acids. The CDR3 DNA follows: TGCAGCGTCGGGCAGGGGTATGGCACAGATACGCAGTATTTT. This sequence encodes CSVGQGYGTDTQYF.

This chain connects TRBV19 to TRBJ1-5; D might be TRBD1 (5 bases). Trimming shortened V by 11 bases and J by 2 bases, and 16 bases separated the two germline ends. This CDR3 comprises 14 residues. The germline V gene has CDR1 LNHDA and CDR2 SQIVND (reference sequence). The CDR3 is CAVAMQGGNQPQHF. CDR3 bases: TGTGCCGTAGCTATGCAGGGTGGCAATCAGCCCCAGCATTTT.

This chain links TRBV11-3 with TRBJ2-7; weak D call: TRBD1 (6 bases). V lost 3 bases, J lost 2 bases, and 14 bases lay in between. The CDR3 length is 15 residues. Germline loops: CDR1 SGHNT, CDR2 YENEEA. The CDR3 sequence is CASSLLDSAAYEQYF. CDR3 in DNA: TGTGCCAGCAGCTTGCTGGACAGCGCGGCCTACGAGCAGTACTTC.

V usage is TRBV9 and J usage is TRBJ2-2; perhaps TRBD1 as D (6 bases). The CDR3 runs to 14 residues. Germline V gene lookup returns CDR1 SGDLS and CDR2 YYNGEE. Trimming stripped 3 bases from V and 7 bases from J, with 13 bases between. The CDR3 is CASSAVGTIGELFF. The CDR3 nucleotides read TGTGCCAGCAGCGCAGTAGGGACAATCGGGGAGCTGTTTTTT. The full variable domain, rest sourced from reference TRBV9 and TRBJ2-2, is DSGVTQTPKHLITATGQRVTLRCSPRSGDLSVYWYQQSLDQGLQFLIQYYNGEERAKGNILERFSAQQFPDLHSELNLSSLELGDSALYFCASSAVGTIGELFFGEGSRLTVL.

This clone was seen ten or more times. The V call is TRBV10-1, the J call TRBJ2-1; 7 positions match TRBD2. The V gene end was trimmed by 4 bases and the J gene end by 9 bases; junction bases not matched to a gene: 9. Germline CDR1 and CDR2: WNHNN and SYGVQD (reference sequence). The CDR3 contains 14 residues. The CDR3 DNA sequence: TGCGCCAGCAGTGCCGGGGACCTAGCGGTTGAGCAGTTCTTC. Protein sequence: CASSAGDLAVEQFF.

The chain joins TRBV15 to TRBJ2-3, with D maybe TRBD2 (5 bases). The CDR3 length is 15 residues. Germline assignment: CDR1 LNHNV and CDR2 YYDKDF (reference sequence). V dropped 1 base and J dropped 0 bases, with 8 bases sitting between them. CDR3 region: CATSRGRGSTDTQYF. The CDR3 nucleotides read TGTGCCACCAGCAGAGGCCGAGGGAGCACAGATACGCAGTATTTT.

This chain links TRBV7-2 with TRBJ2-3; D gene ambiguous. Germline V gene sequence: CDR1 SGHTA, CDR2 FQGNSA. Trimming left V 1 base short and J 3 bases short, with 5 bases between. The CDR3 has 13 residues. CDR3 sequence reads: CASSLVRTDTQYF. CDR3 nucleotide sequence: TGTGCCAGCAGCTTAGTACGGACAGATACGCAGTATTTT.

This sequence joins TRBV11-2 and TRBJ1-2; D call uncertain. Germline CDR1 SGHAT, CDR2 FQNNGV. The V and J ends lost 1 base and 7 bases respectively, with 10 bases between them. This CDR3 spans 13 amino acids. The CDR3 DNA is TGTGCCAGCAGCTTAGGGTCGGGTAGTGGCTACACCTTC. Protein product: CASSLGSGSGYTF.